The 26 T cell receptor beta chains reported below all come from one sample, sequenced in a study of memory CD4+ T cells and cytomegalovirus serostatus. The sort gate was single viable CD3+CD4+CD8-CD45RO+ cells for memory CD4+ T cells. Method: immunoSEQ multiplex PCR; TCRdb's copy keeps in-frame clones and lacks some. The sample lists 56,000 or so clones; around 77% were seen once. The sequenced sample consisted of memory CD4+ T cells from blood. These receptors were obtained from an adult in good health and CMV-seronegative.

J is TRBJ1-5 and V is TRBV19, with a weak D call TRBD1 (5 bases). CDR3 length equals 15 residues. In germline, CDR1 is LNHDA, CDR2 SQIVND (reference sequence). The V gene lost 2 bases and the J gene lost 7 bases, with 15 bases spanning the gap. CDR3 coding DNA: TGTGCCAGTAGTATAAAGGCGGGGTCAGGGCAGCCCCAGCATTTT. Residues: CASSIKAGSGQPQHF.

The chain is built from TRBV18 and TRBJ2-3, with unresolved D. CDR3 length equals 16 residues. CDR1 KGHSH and CDR2 LQKENI come from the germline V gene. Trimming cost V 3 bases and J 0 bases, with 13 bases left between them. CDR3 region: CASSPIWRESTDTQYF. The DNA for the CDR3 is TGTGCCAGCTCACCTATTTGGCGAGAGAGCACAGATACGCAGTATTTT.

The chain combines TRBV6-5 with TRBJ1-3; TRBD1 agrees at 11 bases. CDR3 size: 16 residues. V shed 2 bases and J 3 bases; nucleotides not matched to a gene: 3. Germline V gene lookup returns CDR1 MNHEY and CDR2 SVGAGI. The CDR3 region is CASSYTGTGGGNTIYF. The CDR3 DNA reads TGTGCCAGCAGTTACACCGGGACAGGGGGTGGAAACACCATATATTTT.

This clone was detected a few times. The V call is TRBV20-1, the J call TRBJ1-1; unclear D gene. Trimming cost V 7 bases and J 10 bases, with 10 bases left between them. This CDR3 comprises 9 residues. CDR1 DFQATT and CDR2 SNEGSKA come from the germline V gene (reference sequence). DNA for the CDR3: TGCAGTGGAAAAGAGGGAGCTTTCTTT. This translates into CSGKEGAFF.

This chain links TRBV5-6 with TRBJ1-5; no clear D. The germline gives CDR1 SGHDT, CDR2 YYEEEE. Deletions cut 1 base from V and 1 base from J, with 9 bases between. This CDR3 has 15 residues. CDR3 nucleotide sequence: TGTGCCAGCAGCTTGCGGGGTGGGAGCAATCAGCCCCAGCATTTT. Its protein product is CASSLRGGSNQPQHF.

The chain carries TRBV5-8 and TRBJ2-7, with unresolved D. Per the germline V gene, CDR1 is SGHTS and CDR2 is YDEGEE. The CDR3 runs to 12 residues. V was cut by 4 bases and J by 7 bases, with 12 bases left in between. CDR3 amino acids: CASSRTGGEQYF. The CDR3 DNA reads TGTGCCAGCAGCCGTACGGGTGGAGAGCAGTACTTC.

V is TRBV7-2 and J is TRBJ1-2, with TRBD1 as a possible D gene (6 bases). CDR1 and CDR2 (germline): SGHTA, FQGNSA. This CDR3 is 15 amino acids long. Trimming pared 4 bases from V and 3 bases from J, leaving 15 bases between. The CDR3 DNA is TGTGCCAGCAGCTACGCCCGGACAGACTACTATGGCTACACCTTC. It specifies CASSYARTDYYGYTF.

The chain couples TRBV18 to TRBJ1-3; D is unclear. The V end lost 3 bases, the J end lost 0 bases, and 12 bases lay between the germline ends. The germline CDR1 and CDR2 sequences are KGHSH and LQKENI. The CDR3 covers 16 residues. The CDR3 loop is CASSPMGLLSGNTIYF. The CDR3 nucleotides are TGTGCCAGCTCACCCATGGGTTTACTCTCTGGAAACACCATATATTTT.

The rearrangement links TRBV4-3 to TRBJ2-3; D call uncertain. This CDR3 is built from 15 residues. The V end lost 0 bases, the J end lost 0 bases, and 7 bases lay between the germline ends. Germline-derived CDR1 and CDR2 are LGHNA and YSLEER. The DNA of the CDR3 is TGCGCCAGCAGCCAAGATTCGGCTAGCACAGATACGCAGTATTTT. It yields the protein CASSQDSASTDTQYF.

This sequence joins TRBV9 and TRBJ2-7; TRBD2 aligns across 13 bases. V was clipped by 3 bases and J by 5 bases; unmatched bases: 17. Germline CDR1 SGDLS, CDR2 YYNGEE. The CDR3 is 19 amino acids. CDR3 protein: CASSASGLAGFFGSHEQYF. CDR3 nucleotide sequence: TGTGCCAGCAGCGCATCGGGACTAGCGGGATTTTTTGGTTCGCACGAGCAGTACTTC.

This chain joins TRBV29-1 and TRBJ2-3; 7 bases line up with TRBD2. Unmatched junction bases numbered 8, after V lost 4 bases and J lost 4 bases. The CDR3 covers 14 residues. Germline CDR1 reads SQVTM; CDR2 reads ANQGSEA. Written as DNA, the CDR3 is TGCAGCGTTGGACTAGCTGGAAGGCCAGATACGCAGTATTTT. The encoded protein is CSVGLAGRPDTQYF.

The chain links TRBV14 to TRBJ2-1, with D unresolved. V lost 1 base, J lost 4 bases, and 14 bases lay in between. Germline V CDR1 and CDR2: SGHDN, FVKESK. The CDR3 has 16 residues. The CDR3 DNA follows: TGTGCCAGCAGCCAAGGGCAGGCAGGAAGGTACAATGAGCAGTTCTTC. This translates into CASSQGQAGRYNEQFF.

The V gene is TRBV5-6, the J gene TRBJ1-1, with TRBD1 as a possible D gene (5 bases). The V gene's germline CDR1 is SGHDT and CDR2 YYEEEE. The CDR3 is 15 amino acids. V lost 5 bases and J lost 0, with 14 bases in between. CDR3 protein: CASRKGRIMNTEAFF. As DNA, the CDR3 is TGTGCCAGCAGAAAGGGACGGATCATGAACACTGAAGCTTTCTTT. Complete variable domain (other parts from reference TRBV5-6 and TRBJ1-1): DAGVTQSPTHLIKTRGQQVTLRCSPKSGHDTVSWYQQALGQGPQFIFQYYEEEERQRGNFPDRFSGHQFPNYSSELNVNALLLGDSALYLCASRKGRIMNTEAFFGQGTRLTVV.

The genes are TRBV28 and TRBJ1-6; TRBD1 might be the D (6 bases). The CDR3 totals 15 residues. The germline V gene has CDR1 MDHEN and CDR2 SYDVKM. Trimming stripped 5 bases from V and 8 bases from J, with 16 bases between. The CDR3 sequence is CASSPPRAGDSPLHF. For the CDR3, the DNA is TGTGCCAGCAGTCCCCCCCGGGCAGGGGATTCACCCCTCCACTTT.

The count of this clone is one. The V call is TRBV28, the J call TRBJ1-5; D call uncertain. Per the germline V gene, CDR1 is MDHEN and CDR2 is SYDVKM. The CDR3 sequence is 17 residues long. The V and J ends lost 2 bases and 0 bases respectively, with 14 bases between them. CDR3 bases: TGTGCCAGCAGTTTAGAAATGCAGGCCTCTAGCAATCAGCCCCAGCATTTT. This sequence encodes CASSLEMQASSNQPQHF.

The rearrangement joins TRBV7-3 to TRBJ1-2; 7 nucleotides align to TRBD1. CDR3 length: 12 amino acids. Trimming at V came to 5 bases and at J to 8 bases, leaving 5 bases not matched to a gene. Germline V gives CDR1 SGHTA, CDR2 FQGTGA. The CDR3 is CASSKDRDGYTF. In DNA, the CDR3 is TGTGCCAGCAGCAAAGACAGGGACGGCTACACCTTC.

This clone was seen a handful of times. CDR3: CASSPYAVASRDTQYF. The DNA of the CDR3 is TGCGCCAGCAGCCCGTATGCGGTGGCTAGCCGAGATACGCAGTATTTT. The chain couples TRBV4-3 to TRBJ2-3, with D possibly TRBD2 on 5 matching bases. V was pared by 4 bases and J by 5 bases, with 19 bases between. The CDR3 loop spans 16 amino acids. CDR1 and CDR2 (germline): LGHNA, YSLEER.

The chain carries TRBV7-3 and TRBJ1-1; D not certain. Germline-derived CDR1 and CDR2 are SGHTA and FQGTGA. V lost 5 bases and J lost 9, with 16 bases in between. The CDR3 has 13 residues. For the CDR3, the DNA is TGTGCCAGCAGCCCCTCGTCAACGGAAAAAGCTTTCTTT. Its translation: CASSPSSTEKAFF.

V is TRBV5-1 and J is TRBJ2-3; no definite D call. CDR3 length: 13 amino acids. CDR1 SGHRS and CDR2 YFSETQ come from the germline V gene. Trimming pared 4 bases from V and 6 bases from J, leaving 12 bases between. The CDR3 region has the DNA TGCGCCAGCAGCGAGAATAGTGGGGATACGCAGTATTTT. Translation: CASSENSGDTQYF.

J is TRBJ1-1 and V is TRBV5-6; possibly TRBD1 for D (5 bases). Per germline, CDR1 SGHDT and CDR2 YYEEEE. The V gene lost 3 bases and the J gene lost 8 bases, with 20 bases spanning the gap. This CDR3 contains 15 residues. Here the CDR3 DNA reads TGTGCCAGCAGCTCCCCCCAAGGTATGGGACGGGAAGCTTTCTTT. This codes for CASSSPQGMGREAFF.

V gene TRBV5-4 combines with J gene TRBJ2-5, with 10 bases lining up with TRBD2. Germline CDR1 is SGHNT and CDR2 is YYREEE (reference sequence). J lost 4 bases, V lost 3 bases, and 3 bases had no gene match. CDR3 length: 14 amino acids. CDR3 in amino acids: CASSSAGGLETQYF. CDR3 sequence (DNA): TGTGCCAGCAGCTCAGCGGGGGGGCTAGAGACCCAGTACTTC.

This clone was counted between two and nine times. The chain joins TRBV29-1 to TRBJ1-1; no definite D call. The CDR3 is 12 amino acids. Trimming took 3 bases from V and 6 from J, leaving 11 bases between them. Germline assignment: CDR1 SQVTM and CDR2 ANQGSEA. The CDR3 region has the DNA TGCAGCGTTGAGAAGGTGATATCTGAAGCTTTCTTT. Its translation: CSVEKVISEAFF.

The rearrangement joins TRBV27 to TRBJ2-5, with unresolved D. The germline CDR1 and CDR2 sequences are MNHEY and SMNVEV (reference sequence). The CDR3 contains 11 residues. V gave up 3 bases and J gave up 5 bases, with 4 bases separating them. The CDR3 bases are TGTGCCAGCAGTTTTTGGGAGACCCAGTACTTC. It specifies CASSFWETQYF.

J is TRBJ2-2 and V is TRBV5-4; the D gene is possibly TRBD2 (7 bases). The CDR3 spans 15 residues. CDR1 and CDR2 (germline): SGHNT, YYREEE (reference sequence). The germline V and J ends were trimmed by 5 bases and 4 bases, with 15 bases remaining between them. DNA for the CDR3: TGTGCCAGCAGTTTAGGACTAGGGGGCACCGGGGAGCTGTTTTTT. It is translated as CASSLGLGGTGELFF.

The rearrangement links TRBV7-9 to TRBJ1-2, with D possibly TRBD1 on 6 matching bases. Trimming removed 5 bases from V and 6 bases from J, with 13 bases in between. This CDR3 comprises 13 residues. CDR1 and CDR2 (germline): SEHNR, FQNEAQ (reference sequence). In DNA, the CDR3 is TGTGCCAGCAGCCCCCAGGGGTGGGATGGCTACACCTTC. Translation gives CASSPQGWDGYTF.

This chain uses TRBV7-9 with TRBJ1-1; 9 bases line up with TRBD1. Germline CDR1 and CDR2: SEHNR and FQNEAQ (reference sequence). J lost 5 bases, V lost 3 bases, and 4 bases had no gene match. This CDR3 spans 14 amino acids. The CDR3 region has the DNA TGTGCCAGCAGCTTCGGACAGGGGCGAACTGAAGCTTTCTTT. Protein product: CASSFGQGRTEAFF.